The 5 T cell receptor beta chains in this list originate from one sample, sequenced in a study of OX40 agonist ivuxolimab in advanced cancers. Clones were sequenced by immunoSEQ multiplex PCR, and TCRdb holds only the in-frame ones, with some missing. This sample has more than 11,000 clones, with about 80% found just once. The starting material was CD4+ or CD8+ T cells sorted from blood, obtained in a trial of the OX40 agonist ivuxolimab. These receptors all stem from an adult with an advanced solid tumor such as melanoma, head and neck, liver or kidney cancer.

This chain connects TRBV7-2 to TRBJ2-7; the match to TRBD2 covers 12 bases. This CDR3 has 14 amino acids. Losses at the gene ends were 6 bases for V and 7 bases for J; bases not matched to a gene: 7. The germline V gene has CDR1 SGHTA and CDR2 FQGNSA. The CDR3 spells CASRLAGGQWEQYF. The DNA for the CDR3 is TGTGCCAGCAGGCTAGCGGGGGGGCAATGGGAGCAGTACTTC.

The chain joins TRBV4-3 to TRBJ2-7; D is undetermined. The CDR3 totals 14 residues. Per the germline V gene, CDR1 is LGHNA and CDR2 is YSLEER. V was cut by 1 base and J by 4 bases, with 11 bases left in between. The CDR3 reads CASSQGVGYYEQYF. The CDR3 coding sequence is TGCGCCAGCAGCCAAGGGGTTGGTTATTACGAGCAGTACTTC.

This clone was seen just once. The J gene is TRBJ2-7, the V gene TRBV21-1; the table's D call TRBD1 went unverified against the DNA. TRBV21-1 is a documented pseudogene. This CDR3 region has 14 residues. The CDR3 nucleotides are TGTGCCAGCAGCAAAGCGGGACAGGTCCACGAGCAGTACTTC. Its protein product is CASSKAGQVHEQYF.

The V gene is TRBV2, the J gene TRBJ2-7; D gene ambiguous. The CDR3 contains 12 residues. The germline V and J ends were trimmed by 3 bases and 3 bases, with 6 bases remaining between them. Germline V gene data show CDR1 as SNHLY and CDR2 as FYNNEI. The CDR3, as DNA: TGTGCCAGCAGTGAGCGCTACTACGAGCAGTACTTC. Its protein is CASSERYYEQYF.

The CDR3 is CATSRDRGALEQYF. CDR3 coding DNA: TGTGCCACCAGCAGAGATCGGGGGGCCCTGGAGCAGTACTTC. This rearrangement joins TRBV15 to TRBJ2-7; a weak D match, TRBD2 (7 bases). This CDR3 is built from 14 residues. The germline V and J ends were trimmed by 0 bases and 7 bases, with 13 bases remaining between them. Germline V gives CDR1 LNHNV, CDR2 YYDKDF (reference sequence).